Included here is one TCR beta chain sequence, with context. Antigen unknown. The sample belongs to a study of Tregs in tolerant kidney transplant recipients. Background on the study: The nonmyeloablative bone marrow transplants came from related graft donors, with transient mixed chimerism. Points from the study as a whole: For some patients, primers changed over time, blocking nucleotide-level comparison. Validation in larger populations is needed because few patients were studied.

This CDR3 has 15 amino acids. Unstimulated regulatory T cells (CD4+CD25+CD127-), CD4+CD25- non-regulatory cells, CD4 and CD8 cells were FACS-sorted from thawed PBMCs. Profiling relied on immunoSEQ multiplex PCR, and the TCRdb table lists in-frame clones only, not all of them. The profile shows over 50,000 clones, over 75% of them singletons. This receptor was identified in a human donor who received a combined kidney and bone marrow transplant. The chain couples TRBV21-1 to TRBJ1-1. TRBV21-1 is a pseudogene segment. The sample in question was Tregs from blood, obtained before the transplant. CDR3 DNA: TGTGCCAGCAACCCTCGAGAGGGGAAGAACACTGAAGCTTTCTTT. Translating gives CASNPREGKNTEAFF.